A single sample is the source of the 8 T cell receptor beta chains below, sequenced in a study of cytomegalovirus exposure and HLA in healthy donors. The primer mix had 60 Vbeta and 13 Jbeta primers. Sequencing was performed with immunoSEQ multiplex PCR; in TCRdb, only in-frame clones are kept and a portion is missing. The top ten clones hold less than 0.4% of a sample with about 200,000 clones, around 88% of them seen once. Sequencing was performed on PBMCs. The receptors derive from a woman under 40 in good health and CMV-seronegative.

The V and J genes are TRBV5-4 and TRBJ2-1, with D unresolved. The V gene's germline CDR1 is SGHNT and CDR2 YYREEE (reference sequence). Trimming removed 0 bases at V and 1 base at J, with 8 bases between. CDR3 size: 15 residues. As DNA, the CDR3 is TGTGCCAGCAGCTTGGCCCAGAATTCCTACAATGAGCAGTTCTTC. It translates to CASSLAQNSYNEQFF.

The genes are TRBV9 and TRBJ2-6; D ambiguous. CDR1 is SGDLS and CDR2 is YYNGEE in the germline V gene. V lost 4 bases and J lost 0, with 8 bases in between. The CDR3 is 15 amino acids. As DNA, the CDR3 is TGTGCCAGCAGCCGAACAAACTCTGGGGCCAACGTCCTGACTTTC. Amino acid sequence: CASSRTNSGANVLTF.

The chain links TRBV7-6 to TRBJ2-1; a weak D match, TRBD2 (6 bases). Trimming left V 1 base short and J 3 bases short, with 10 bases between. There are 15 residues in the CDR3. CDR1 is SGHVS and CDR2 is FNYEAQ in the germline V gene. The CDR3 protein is CASSLGGGLYNEQFF. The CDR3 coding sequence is TGTGCCAGCAGCTTAGGGGGAGGCCTCTACAATGAGCAGTTCTTC.

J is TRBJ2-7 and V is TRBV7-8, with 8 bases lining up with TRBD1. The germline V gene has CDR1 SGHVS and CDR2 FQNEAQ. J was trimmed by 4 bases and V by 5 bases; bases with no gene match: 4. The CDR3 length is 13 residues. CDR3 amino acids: CASSHRGEYEQYF. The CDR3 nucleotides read TGTGCCAGCAGCCACAGGGGGGAATACGAGCAGTACTTC.

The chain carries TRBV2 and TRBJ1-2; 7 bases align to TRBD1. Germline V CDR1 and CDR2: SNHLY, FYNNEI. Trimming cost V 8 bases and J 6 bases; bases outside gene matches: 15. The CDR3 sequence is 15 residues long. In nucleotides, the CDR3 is TGTGCCAGCGTAAAGAGAATGGCAGGGGGAGATGGCTACACCTTC. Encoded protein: CASVKRMAGGDGYTF.

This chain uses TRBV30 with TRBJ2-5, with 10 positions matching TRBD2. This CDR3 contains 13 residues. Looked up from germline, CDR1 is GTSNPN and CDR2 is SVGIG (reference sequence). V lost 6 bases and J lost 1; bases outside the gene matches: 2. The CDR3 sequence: CACLAGGQETQYF. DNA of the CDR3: TGTGCCTGTTTAGCGGGGGGCCAAGAGACCCAGTACTTC.

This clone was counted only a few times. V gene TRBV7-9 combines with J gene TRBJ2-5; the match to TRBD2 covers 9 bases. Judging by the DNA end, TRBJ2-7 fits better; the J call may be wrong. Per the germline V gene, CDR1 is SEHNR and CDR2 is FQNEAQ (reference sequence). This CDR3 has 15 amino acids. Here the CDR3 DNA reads TGTGCCAGCAGCTTCAAGGCGGGAGGGCCGGACGAGCAGTACTTC. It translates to CASSFKAGGPDEQYF.

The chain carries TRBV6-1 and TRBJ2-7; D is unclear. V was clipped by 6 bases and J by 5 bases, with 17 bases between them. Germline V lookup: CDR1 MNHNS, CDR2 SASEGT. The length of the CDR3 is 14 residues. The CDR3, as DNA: TGTGCCAGCAGCCCAATTGGCCTAGGCGACGAGCAGTACTTC. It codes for CASSPIGLGDEQYF.